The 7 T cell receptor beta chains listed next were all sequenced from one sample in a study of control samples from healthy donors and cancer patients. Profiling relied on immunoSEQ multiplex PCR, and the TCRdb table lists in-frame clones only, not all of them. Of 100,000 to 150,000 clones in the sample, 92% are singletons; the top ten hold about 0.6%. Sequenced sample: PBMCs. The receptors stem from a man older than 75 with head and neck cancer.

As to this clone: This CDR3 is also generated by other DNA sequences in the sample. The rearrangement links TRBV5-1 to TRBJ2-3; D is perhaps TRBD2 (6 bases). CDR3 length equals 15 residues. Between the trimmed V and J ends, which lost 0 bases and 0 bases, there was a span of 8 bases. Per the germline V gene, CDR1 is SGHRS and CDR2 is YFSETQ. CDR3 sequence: CASSLAGTSTDTQYF. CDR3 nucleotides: TGCGCCAGCAGCTTGGCCGGGACTAGCACAGATACGCAGTATTTT.

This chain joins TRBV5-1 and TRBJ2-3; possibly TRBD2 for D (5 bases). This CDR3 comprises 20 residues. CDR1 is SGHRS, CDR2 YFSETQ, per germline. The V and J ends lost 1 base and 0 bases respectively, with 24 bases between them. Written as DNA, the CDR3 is TGCGCCAGCAGCTTGCTGGCTGCCGGCGTGGGTAGCGTTAGCACAGATACGCAGTATTTT. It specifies CASSLLAAGVGSVSTDTQYF.

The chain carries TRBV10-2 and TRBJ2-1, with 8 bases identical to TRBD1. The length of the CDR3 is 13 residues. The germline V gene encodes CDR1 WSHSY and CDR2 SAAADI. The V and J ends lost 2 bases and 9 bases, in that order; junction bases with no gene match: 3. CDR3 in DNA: TGCGCCAGCAGTGAGAGGCAGGGGGCTGAGCAGTTCTTC. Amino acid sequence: CASSERQGAEQFF.

CDR3 DNA sequence: TGCGCCAGCAGCCCTCCTGGAAACACCATATATTTT. Protein: CASSPPGNTIYF. V usage is TRBV5-1 and J usage is TRBJ1-3; unclear D gene. V lost 4 bases and J 2 bases, leaving 4 bases between the germline ends. Germline-derived CDR1 and CDR2 are SGHRS and YFSETQ. This CDR3 comprises 12 residues.

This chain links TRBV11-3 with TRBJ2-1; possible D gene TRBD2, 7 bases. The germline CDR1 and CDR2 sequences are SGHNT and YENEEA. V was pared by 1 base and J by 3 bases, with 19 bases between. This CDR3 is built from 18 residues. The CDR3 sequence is CASSLGGGGATNYNEQFF. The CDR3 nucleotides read TGTGCCAGCAGCTTAGGAGGGGGGGGAGCAACGAACTACAATGAGCAGTTCTTC.

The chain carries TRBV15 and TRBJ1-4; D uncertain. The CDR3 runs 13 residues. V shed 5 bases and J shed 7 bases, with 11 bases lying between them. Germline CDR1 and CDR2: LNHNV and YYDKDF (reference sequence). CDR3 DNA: TGTGCCACCAGCTCAACAAAGGGTGAAAAACTGTTTTTT. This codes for CATSSTKGEKLFF.

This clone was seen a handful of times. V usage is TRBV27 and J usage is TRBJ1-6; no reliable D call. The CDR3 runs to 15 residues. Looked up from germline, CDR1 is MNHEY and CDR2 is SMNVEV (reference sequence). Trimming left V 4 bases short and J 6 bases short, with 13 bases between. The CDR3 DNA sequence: TGTGCCAGCAGTTCTCCGGCCGTGTCTAATTCACCCCTCCACTTT. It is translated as CASSSPAVSNSPLHF.